Below, one T cell receptor (beta chain) is given with its context. The CDR3 covers 14 residues. In germline, CDR1 is GTSNPN, CDR2 SVGIG (reference sequence). V was pared by 0 bases and J by 7 bases, with 2 bases of the junction left unmatched. These data originate in a study of T cell responses to AZD1222 COVID-19 vaccine. Method: immunoSEQ multiplex PCR; TCRdb's copy keeps in-frame clones and lacks some. The table lists roughly 140,000 clones, approximately 90% of them singletons. The sample here was peripheral blood, taken on day 0 of AZD1222 vaccination. This clonotype was obtained from an adult in good health. This sequence joins TRBV30 and TRBJ2-1, with 11 bases matching TRBD2. The CDR3 here is CAWSVSSGRNEQFF. CDR3 nucleotide sequence: TGTGCCTGGAGTGTTTCTAGCGGGAGGAATGAGCAGTTCTTC.